The clone carrying this TCR beta chain was recorded a few times. Its antigen remains unidentified. With 4 bases clipped from V and 6 bases from J, the junction kept 5 bases outside the gene matches. Germline V gene data show CDR1 as MNHEY and CDR2 as SMNVEV (reference sequence). CDR3 length: 15 amino acids. These data are taken from a study of OX40 agonist ivuxolimab in advanced cancers. Study overall: Patients were infused with ivuxolimab every 2 weeks at 0.01 to 10 mg/kg. Those enrolled were 82.7% male, with a mean age of about 60 years and ages from roughly 20 to 85.

Exclusion applied to patients with autoimmune disease history or systemic immunosuppression. Study-wide results and caveats: Normalized expansion of T-cell clones was also low for some nonresponders.

Produced via immunoSEQ multiplex PCR; TCRdb's table is partial and in-frame only. The data show about 61,000 clones, about 88% seen once. Sequenced material: CD4+ or CD8+ T cells sorted from blood, taken in a trial of the OX40 agonist ivuxolimab. This receptor was taken from an adult with an advanced solid tumor such as melanoma, head and neck, liver or kidney cancer. The chain is built from TRBV27 and TRBJ1-6, with TRBD1 matching over 8 bases. CDR3 in amino acids: CASSWAGGANSPLHF. CDR3 nucleotide sequence: TGTGCCAGCAGTTGGGCAGGGGGCGCTAATTCACCCCTCCACTTT.